This entry lists 32 T cell receptor beta chains sequenced from one sample in a study of shared clonotypes between healthy human individuals. Assay used: immunoSEQ multiplex PCR; TCRdb lists only in-frame clones, some missing. The data show approximately 100,000 clones, just over 65% seen once. The sample taken for sequencing was memory CD8+ T cells sorted from blood. Subset defined: CD45RO+ cells pooled with CCR7-negative TemRA cells. These receptors all come from a woman aged 25 to 39 in good health.

The rearrangement joins TRBV28 to TRBJ2-5, with 7 bases aligning to TRBD1. Germline V CDR1 and CDR2: MDHEN, SYDVKM. The CDR3 has 16 amino acids. J gave up 0 bases and V 4 bases, and 8 bases lay outside the gene matches. The CDR3 loop is CASSSHGTEYQETQYF. CDR3 bases: TGTGCCAGCAGTTCACACGGGACAGAGTACCAAGAGACCCAGTACTTC.

The chain links TRBV28 to TRBJ1-1; weak D call: TRBD1 (5 bases). The CDR3 extends over 15 amino acids. In germline, CDR1 is MDHEN, CDR2 SYDVKM. The V end lost 5 bases, the J end lost 0 bases, and 13 bases lay between the germline ends. The CDR3 nucleotides read TGTGCCAGCAGTCCCGGGGGGACCATGAACACTGAAGCTTTCTTT. Protein: CASSPGGTMNTEAFF.

V is TRBV30 and J is TRBJ1-2, with D perhaps TRBD1 (6 bases). V lost 7 bases, J lost 5 bases, and 20 bases lay in between. The CDR3 extends over 14 amino acids. Looked up from germline, CDR1 is GTSNPN and CDR2 is SVGIG (reference sequence). CDR3 loop: CASTDREPVYGYTF. CDR3 sequence (DNA): TGTGCCTCGACGGACAGAGAGCCGGTGTATGGCTACACCTTC.

This CDR3 reads CSVLGLAGGSSTTDTQYF. The CDR3 nucleotides are TGCAGCGTTTTAGGACTAGCGGGAGGATCGAGCACGACAGATACGCAGTATTTT. This chain uses TRBV29-1 with TRBJ2-3; 14 bases are a match to TRBD2. CDR3 length: 18 residues. Trimming cost V 5 bases and J 3 bases; bases outside gene matches: 13. Germline CDR1 is SQVTM and CDR2 is ANQGSEA.

The chain carries TRBV4-1 and TRBJ2-7; D ambiguous. Deletions cut 1 base from V and 2 bases from J, with 12 bases between. The CDR3 length is 15 residues. The V gene's germline CDR1 is MGHRA and CDR2 YSYEKL. CDR3 in amino acids: CASSQVATQAYEQYF. The CDR3 DNA follows: TGCGCCAGCAGCCAAGTTGCCACCCAAGCCTACGAGCAGTACTTC.

V usage is TRBV27 and J usage is TRBJ1-5; tentatively, D is TRBD1 (5 bases). V was cut by 5 bases and J by 3 bases, with 11 bases left in between. Per the germline V gene, CDR1 is MNHEY and CDR2 is SMNVEV (reference sequence). There are 14 residues in the CDR3. CDR3 nucleotides: TGTGCCAGCAGTCTCGGGACGGCCAATCAGCCCCAGCATTTT. Its protein is CASSLGTANQPQHF.

The chain employs TRBV28 and TRBJ2-2, with D perhaps TRBD1 (5 bases). The CDR3 contains 16 residues. Between the trimmed V and J ends, which lost 3 bases and 3 bases, there was a span of 14 bases. Germline V gives CDR1 MDHEN, CDR2 SYDVKM. The DNA for the CDR3 is TGTGCCAGCAGTTTTCCAAGGCAGGGTTACACCGGGGAGCTGTTTTTT. Its translation is CASSFPRQGYTGELFF. Using reference TRBV28 and TRBJ2-2 for the parts outside the CDR3, the full variable domain is DVKVTQSSRYLVKRTGEKVFLECVQDMDHENMFWYRQDPGLGLRLIYFSYDVKMKEKGDIPEGYSVSREKKERFSLILESASTNQTSMYLCASSFPRQGYTGELFFGEGSRLTVL.

This clone turned up a few times. CDR3 nucleotide sequence: TGTGCCAGCAGCTTGGAGGGACCTCGCAATCAGCCCCAGCATTTT. This translates into CASSLEGPRNQPQHF. The chain couples TRBV7-9 to TRBJ1-5; TRBD1 is a possible D gene (5 bases). The CDR3 consists of 15 residues. The germline V gene encodes CDR1 SEHNR and CDR2 FQNEAQ (reference sequence). V was shortened by 3 bases and J by 2 bases, with 11 bases between the two germline ends.

The sample holds one count of this clone. The rearrangement links TRBV28 to TRBJ2-7; 9 bases are a match to TRBD1. The V segment lost 3 bases and the J segment 6 bases; nucleotides outside the gene matches: 0. The germline gives CDR1 MDHEN, CDR2 SYDVKM. The CDR3 spans 12 residues. The CDR3 spells CASSLTGGEQYF. The CDR3, as DNA: TGTGCCAGCAGTTTGACAGGGGGCGAGCAGTACTTC.

Details on this clone: The junction does not match germline at one end; this may be a read error. The V and J genes are TRBV7-6 and TRBJ2-1; tentative D call: TRBD1 (5 bases). Germline V gene lookup returns CDR1 SGHVS and CDR2 FNYEAQ. This CDR3 region has 15 residues. For the CDR3, the DNA is TGTGCCAGCAGCTTAGTGGACACAGCCTACGATGAGCAGTTCTTC. Amino acids: CASSLVDTAYDEQFF.

V usage is TRBV28 and J usage is TRBJ2-6; D gene ambiguous. This CDR3 has 15 residues. The V gene lost 5 bases and the J gene lost 0 bases, with 8 bases spanning the gap. Germline loops: CDR1 MDHEN, CDR2 SYDVKM. The CDR3 region has the DNA TGTGCCAGCAGTCTCCAGGTCTCTGGGGCCAACGTCCTGACTTTC. It yields the protein CASSLQVSGANVLTF.

This clone was detected only a few times. The chain joins TRBV6-1 to TRBJ2-5; D is ambiguous. Trimming pared 3 bases from V and 3 bases from J, leaving 8 bases between. Germline V CDR1 and CDR2: MNHNS, SASEGT. The CDR3 spans 13 residues. CDR3 residues: CASSEEEKETQYF. The CDR3 DNA sequence: TGTGCCAGCAGTGAGGAAGAGAAAGAGACCCAGTACTTC.

This clone was recorded a few times. The chain couples TRBV5-6 to TRBJ1-1; 7 bases match TRBD1. The CDR3 spans 14 residues. Looked up from germline, CDR1 is SGHDT and CDR2 is YYEEEE. Trimming cost V 6 bases and J 3 bases; bases outside gene matches: 8. DNA for the CDR3: TGTGCCAGCACTCCCGGGACAGCCTACACTGAAGCTTTCTTT. Its translation: CASTPGTAYTEAFF.

V is TRBV6-5 and J is TRBJ2-1; 12 bases are a match to TRBD2. The J segment lost 4 bases and the V segment lost 5 bases, leaving 3 bases of the junction unmatched. CDR1 MNHEY and CDR2 SVGAGI come from the germline V gene. This CDR3 spans 15 amino acids. CDR3 coding DNA: TGTGCCAGCAGTCTGGGACTAGCGGGTTACAATGAGCAGTTCTTC. Its translation is CASSLGLAGYNEQFF.

This clone has just a few counts. This chain uses TRBV15 with TRBJ1-4; TRBD1 might be the D (5 bases). This CDR3 region has 15 residues. Trimming pared 0 bases from V and 7 bases from J, leaving 12 bases between. In germline, CDR1 is LNHNV, CDR2 YYDKDF (reference sequence). CDR3 protein: CATSRDRGIGEKLFF. The CDR3 region has the DNA TGTGCCACCAGCAGAGATAGGGGAATCGGTGAAAAACTGTTTTTT.

This chain joins TRBV19 and TRBJ1-1; D perhaps matches TRBD1 (6 bases). The V end lost 3 bases, the J end lost 7 bases, and 18 bases lay between the germline ends. There are 15 residues in the CDR3. Germline-derived CDR1 and CDR2 are LNHDA and SQIVND (reference sequence). The CDR3 is CASSMGHNGGHEAFF. The DNA of the CDR3 is TGTGCCAGTAGTATGGGACACAATGGGGGTCATGAAGCTTTCTTT.

The chain recombines TRBV25-1 with TRBJ2-5, with D possibly TRBD2 on 7 matching bases. The CDR3 is made up of 15 amino acids. From germline, CDR1 is MGHDK and CDR2 SYGVNS. V gave up 6 bases and J gave up 1 base, with 15 bases separating them. The DNA for the CDR3 is TGTGCCAGCAGCCGCAGGGGAGGGGGCCAAGAGACCCAGTACTTC. Protein sequence: CASSRRGGGQETQYF.

This clone occurred a few times. The rearrangement links TRBV4-2 to TRBJ2-2; no reliable D call. This CDR3 spans 14 amino acids. V was cut by 0 bases and J by 6 bases, with 8 bases left in between. Per germline, CDR1 LGHNA and CDR2 YNFKEQ. CDR3 DNA sequence: TGTGCCAGCAGCCAAGATCTCCCAGCCGGGGAGCTGTTTTTT. It specifies CASSQDLPAGELFF.

The CDR3 region is CASSLWGASTDTQYF. CDR3 sequence (DNA): TGTGCCAGCAGCTTGTGGGGGGCTAGCACAGATACGCAGTATTTT. The J gene is TRBJ2-3, the V gene TRBV7-2; D might be TRBD1 or TRBD2, each matching 6 bases. V lost 3 bases to trimming and J lost 0 bases, with 10 bases between them. In germline, CDR1 is SGHTA, CDR2 FQGNSA. The length of the CDR3 is 15 residues.

On this clone itself: In the same sample, other DNA sequences code for this CDR3. The chain couples TRBV6-5 to TRBJ2-5; tentatively, D is TRBD2 (5 bases). Per germline, CDR1 MNHEY and CDR2 SVGAGI. The V end lost 2 bases, the J end lost 3 bases, and 7 bases lay between the germline ends. The CDR3 spans 13 residues. This chain's CDR3 is CASSYLGEETQYF. CDR3 DNA: TGTGCCAGCAGTTACCTGGGAGAAGAGACCCAGTACTTC.

J is TRBJ1-1 and V is TRBV7-8; D call uncertain. The CDR3 spans 15 residues. V lost 3 bases and J lost 0, with 11 bases in between. In germline, CDR1 is SGHVS, CDR2 FQNEAQ. CDR3 DNA sequence: TGTGCCAGCAGCTTGTACCCGGGGATGAACACTGAAGCTTTCTTT. The encoded protein is CASSLYPGMNTEAFF.

The chain is built from TRBV10-3 and TRBJ2-2; 14 bases are shared with TRBD2. The CDR3 contains 18 residues. J gave up 0 bases and V 6 bases, and 6 bases lay outside the gene matches. Germline V gene lookup returns CDR1 ENHRY and CDR2 SYGVKD. CDR3 nucleotide sequence: TGTGCCATCAGGGGACTAGCGGGAGAAGGGGCGAACACCGGGGAGCTGTTTTTT. It yields the protein CAIRGLAGEGANTGELFF.

A single count supports this clone. The rearrangement joins TRBV28 to TRBJ2-7; 7 bases agree with TRBD2. The CDR3 loop spans 15 amino acids. CDR1 MDHEN and CDR2 SYDVKM come from the germline V gene. V shed 5 bases, J shed 3 bases, and the junction held 10 bases outside the gene matches. This CDR3 reads CASSPARTRNYEQYF. CDR3 nucleotide sequence: TGTGCCAGCAGTCCAGCGCGGACTAGGAACTACGAGCAGTACTTC.

The chain joins TRBV4-1 to TRBJ2-3; no clear D. Trimming removed 1 base at V and 0 bases at J, with 11 bases between. The CDR3 totals 16 residues. Germline loops: CDR1 MGHRA, CDR2 YSYEKL. The CDR3 loop is CASSQALNPSTDTQYF. CDR3 sequence (DNA): TGCGCCAGCAGCCAAGCGCTTAACCCTAGCACAGATACGCAGTATTTT.

The J gene is TRBJ2-7, the V gene TRBV28, with TRBD1 as a possible D gene (6 bases). CDR1 is MDHEN and CDR2 is SYDVKM in the germline V gene. V was clipped by 6 bases and J by 2 bases, with 14 bases between them. CDR3 length equals 14 residues. Here the CDR3 reads CASRPQGYPYEQYF. The DNA of the CDR3 is TGTGCCAGCAGACCACAGGGATACCCCTACGAGCAGTACTTC.

This clone has only a few counts. The V call is TRBV6-4, the J call TRBJ2-3; weak D call: TRBD1 (5 bases). The CDR3 length is 16 residues. The germline gives CDR1 MRHNA, CDR2 SNTAGT. Trimming took 0 bases from V and 2 from J, leaving 12 bases between them. The CDR3 DNA is TGTGCCAGCAGTGACTCGGCAGGGTCCGCCACAGATACGCAGTATTTT. This gives the protein CASSDSAGSATDTQYF.

Remarks on this clone: Germline and junction disagree at one end, which may indicate a read error. V and J are TRBV11-2 and TRBJ2-5; 7 bases map to TRBD2. CDR3 length: 14 residues. Germline lookup yields CDR1 SGHAT and CDR2 FQNNGV. DNA for the CDR3: TGTGCCCGCAGCTGGGGGAGGGGTGGGGAGACCCAGTACTTC. Encoded protein: CARSWGRGGETQYF.

The rearrangement joins TRBV7-8 to TRBJ1-5; D is uncertain. This CDR3 comprises 12 residues. Trimming removed 3 bases at V and 0 bases at J, with 0 bases between. Germline V gene data show CDR1 as SGHVS and CDR2 as FQNEAQ. For the CDR3, the DNA is TGTGCCAGCAGCTTTAGCAATCAGCCCCAGCATTTT. It yields the protein CASSFSNQPQHF.

The chain couples TRBV7-9 to TRBJ2-7, with TRBD2 identical over 7 bases. From germline, CDR1 is SEHNR and CDR2 FQNEAQ (reference sequence). This CDR3 has 14 amino acids. The J segment lost 2 bases and the V segment lost 1 base, leaving 2 bases of the junction unmatched. The CDR3 region is CASSLGGLTYEQYF. CDR3 nucleotide sequence: TGTGCCAGCAGCTTAGGGGGACTAACCTACGAGCAGTACTTC.

This clone was seen once. The chain employs TRBV10-2 and TRBJ2-3, with 10 positions matching TRBD2. This CDR3 region has 13 residues. Losses at the gene ends were 10 bases for V and 2 bases for J; bases not matched to a gene: 3. Germline V gene data show CDR1 as WSHSY and CDR2 as SAAADI. The CDR3 sequence: CATSGSNTDTQYF. CDR3 nucleotides: TGCGCCACTAGCGGGAGTAACACAGATACGCAGTATTTT.

J is TRBJ2-2 and V is TRBV6-1, with 8 bases lining up with TRBD1. The germline V gene has CDR1 MNHNS and CDR2 SASEGT. V was clipped by 5 bases and J by 7 bases; unmatched bases: 9. This CDR3 is built from 15 residues. The CDR3, as DNA: TGTGCCAGCAGTCCCTGGCAGGGGGCGGTCGGGGAGCTGTTTTTT. It codes for CASSPWQGAVGELFF.

On this clone: A far larger clone is just one base off, so this is likely a read error. This chain connects TRBV5-1 to TRBJ2-2; 13 nucleotides line up with TRBD2. The junction had 4 bases not matched to a gene; V was cut back by 4 bases and J by 1 base. This CDR3 contains 17 residues. Germline V gene data show CDR1 as SGHRS and CDR2 as YFSETQ. In DNA, the CDR3 is TGCGCCAGCAGCATAACTAGCGGGAGGGAGAACACCGGGGAGCTGTTTTTT. This translates into CASSITSGRENTGELFF. The full variable domain, in which reference TRBV5-1 and TRBJ2-2 provide the parts outside the CDR3, is KAGVTQTPRYLIKTRGQQVTLSCSPISGHRSVSWYQQTPGQGLQFLFEYFSETQRNKGNFPGRFSGRQFSNSRSEMNVSTLELGDSALYLCASSITSGRENTGELFFGEGSRLTVL.